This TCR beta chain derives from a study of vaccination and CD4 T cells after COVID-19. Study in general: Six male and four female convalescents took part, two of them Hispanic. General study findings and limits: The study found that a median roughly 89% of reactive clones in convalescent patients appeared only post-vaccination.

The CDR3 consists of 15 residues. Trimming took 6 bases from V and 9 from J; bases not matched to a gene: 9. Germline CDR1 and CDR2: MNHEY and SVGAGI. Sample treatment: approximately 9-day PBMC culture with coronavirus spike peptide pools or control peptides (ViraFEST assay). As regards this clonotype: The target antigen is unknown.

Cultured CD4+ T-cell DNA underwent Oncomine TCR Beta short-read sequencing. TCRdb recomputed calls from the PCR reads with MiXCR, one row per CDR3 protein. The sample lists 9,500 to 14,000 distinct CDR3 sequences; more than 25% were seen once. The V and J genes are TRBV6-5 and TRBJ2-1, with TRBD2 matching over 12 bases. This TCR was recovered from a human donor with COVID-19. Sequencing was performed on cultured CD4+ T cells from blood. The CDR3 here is CASSLLLAGGSEQFF. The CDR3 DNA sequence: TGTGCCAGCAGCTTACTACTAGCGGGGGGAAGTGAGCAGTTCTTC.